Shown below are 8 T cell receptor beta chains from a single sample sequenced in a study of cytomegalovirus exposure and HLA in healthy donors. The PCR was carried out with 60 Vbeta primers and 13 Jbeta primers. Libraries were prepared by immunoSEQ multiplex PCR; TCRdb keeps only in-frame clonotypes and omits some of them. Counted here are approximately 150,000 clones, around 68% occurring once; the ten biggest clones make up about 10%. Sequencing input: PBMCs. These receptors were taken from a man aged 30 to 39 in good health and CMV-seropositive.

Only one count was recorded for this clone. This chain uses TRBV11-2 with TRBJ2-7; 10 bases agree with TRBD2. Germline V gene sequence: CDR1 SGHAT, CDR2 FQNNGV. V was clipped by 4 bases and J by 5 bases; unmatched bases: 20. The CDR3 covers 19 residues. The CDR3 sequence: CASSSRLAGDPQEWDEQYF. CDR3 bases: TGTGCCAGCAGCTCCCGGCTAGCGGGGGACCCCCAGGAATGGGACGAGCAGTACTTC.

In regard to this clone: The same CDR3 arises from other DNA sequences in this sample as well. The chain has TRBV2 and TRBJ2-5, with 9 bases aligning to TRBD1. This CDR3 has 15 residues. CDR1 and CDR2 (germline): SNHLY, FYNNEI. V lost 6 bases to trimming and J lost 5 bases; unmatched junction nucleotides: 10. The CDR3 is CASRGGQGYLETQYF. For the CDR3, the DNA is TGTGCCAGCAGGGGCGGACAGGGGTATTTGGAGACCCAGTACTTC.

This rearrangement joins TRBV27 to TRBJ2-1; D perhaps matches TRBD2 (6 bases). V lost 6 bases and J 0 bases, leaving 18 bases between the germline ends. This CDR3 contains 17 residues. Germline V gives CDR1 MNHEY, CDR2 SMNVEV (reference sequence). CDR3 residues: CASRPDWRGSSYNEQFF. The CDR3, as DNA: TGTGCCAGCAGGCCGGACTGGCGGGGCAGCTCCTACAATGAGCAGTTCTTC.

The rearrangement joins TRBV6-1 to TRBJ2-1; tentative D call: TRBD2 (6 bases). The CDR3 is made up of 12 amino acids. The germline V and J ends were trimmed by 8 bases and 6 bases, with 11 bases remaining between them. The germline CDR1 and CDR2 sequences are MNHNS and SASEGT. CDR3: CASREYGNEQFF. Here the CDR3 DNA reads TGTGCCAGCCGGGAGTACGGCAATGAGCAGTTCTTC.

Points on this clone: Other DNA sequences in this specimen translate into the identical CDR3. This sequence joins TRBV18 and TRBJ1-1, with TRBD1 matching over 9 bases. Germline CDR1 is KGHSH and CDR2 is LQKENI. J was trimmed by 5 bases and V by 4 bases; bases with no gene match: 2. This CDR3 contains 13 residues. The CDR3: CASSLGQGTEAFF. CDR3 sequence (DNA): TGTGCCAGCTCACTCGGACAGGGGACTGAAGCTTTCTTT. The whole variable domain, remainder taken from reference TRBV18 and TRBJ1-1, is NAGVMQNPRHLVRRRGQEARLRCSPMKGHSHVYWYRQLPEEGLKFMVYLQKENIIDESGMPKERFSAEFPKEGPSILRIQQVVRGDSAAYFCASSLGQGTEAFFGQGTRLTVV.

A few counts support this clone. The V call is TRBV7-9, the J call TRBJ2-7, with 7 bases identical to TRBD1. The CDR3 has 14 amino acids. V lost 1 base, J lost 3 bases, and 3 bases stayed unmatched. Germline V gene data show CDR1 as SEHNR and CDR2 as FQNEAQ (reference sequence). CDR3 region: CASSLGNRGYEQYF. DNA of the CDR3: TGTGCCAGCAGCTTAGGGAACAGGGGCTACGAGCAGTACTTC.

This rearrangement joins TRBV10-3 to TRBJ2-1, with a tentative D call TRBD2 (6 bases). The CDR3 consists of 12 residues. Germline lookup yields CDR1 ENHRY and CDR2 SYGVKD. The V gene lost 2 bases and the J gene lost 8 bases, with 7 bases spanning the gap. CDR3 nucleotides: TGTGCCATCAGTGAGGTAGCGGATGAGCAGTTCTTC. Translation: CAISEVADEQFF.

This chain links TRBV4-1 with TRBJ1-1; TRBD1 matches at 7 bases. Germline-derived CDR1 and CDR2 are MGHRA and YSYEKL. The V and J ends lost 4 bases and 5 bases, in that order; junction bases with no gene match: 7. The CDR3 is 14 amino acids. The CDR3 coding sequence is TGCGCCAGCAGCCCCACAGGGGTAAGGACTGAAGCTTTCTTT. This gives the protein CASSPTGVRTEAFF.